The source of this TCR beta chain is a study of blood T cell repertoires in COVID-19. The wider study: Some COVID-19 samples were acute and others convalescent; all came from the United States, Italy and Spain. From T cells, B-cell-depleted T cells, or PBMCs came the material, which was cDNA or gDNA.

Germline-derived CDR1 and CDR2 are SGHRS and YFSETQ. The V gene lost 1 base and the J gene lost 3 bases, with 10 bases spanning the gap. The CDR3 has 15 amino acids. Per the original data handling: Reference gene primer amplification gave nucleated cell count estimates. Sequencing was performed with immunoSEQ multiplex PCR; in TCRdb, only in-frame clones are kept and a portion is missing. V, J and clone size reflect that table, while D and trimming were determined from the DNA. The table records around 620,000 clones, approximately 90% of them present only once. The receptor's source is a woman in her late teens or twenties with acute or convalescent COVID-19. The sample was peripheral blood. V is TRBV5-1 and J is TRBJ1-4; D uncertain. The CDR3 DNA follows: TGCGCCAGCAGCTTGAAGTACGGAGCTAATGAAAAACTGTTTTTT. Its protein product is CASSLKYGANEKLFF. Looking up the rest from reference TRBV5-1 and TRBJ1-4 gives the full variable domain: KAGVTQTPRYLIKTRGQQVTLSCSPISGHRSVSWYQQTPGQGLQFLFEYFSETQRNKGNFPGRFSGRQFSNSRSEMNVSTLELGDSALYLCASSLKYGANEKLFFGSGTQLSVL.